These 20 T cell receptor beta chains came from one sample sequenced in a study of cytomegalovirus exposure and HLA in healthy donors. 13 Jbeta primers and 60 Vbeta primers were used for the PCR. Clones were sequenced by immunoSEQ multiplex PCR, and TCRdb holds only the in-frame ones, with some missing. Found here are about 240,000 clones, approximately 80% of them singletons; the top ten hold about 8%. The sample comprised PBMCs. These receptors were taken from a woman between 55 and 75 years old in good health and CMV-seropositive.

The rearrangement uses TRBV7-2 and TRBJ2-7; 12 nucleotides align to TRBD2. The ends lost 3 bases at V and 5 bases at J; junction bases unmatched: 5. CDR3 length equals 15 residues. Germline CDR1 is SGHTA and CDR2 is FQGNSA. Here the CDR3 DNA reads TGTGCCAGCAGCTTCGTACTAGCGGGAGGACACGAGCAGTACTTC. It translates to CASSFVLAGGHEQYF.

The chain recombines TRBV7-3 with TRBJ2-3; a weak D match, TRBD1 (6 bases). The V end lost 4 bases, the J end lost 1 base, and 18 bases lay between the germline ends. Germline CDR1 reads SGHTA; CDR2 reads FQGTGA. This CDR3 is 17 amino acids long. The CDR3, as DNA: TGTGCCAGCAGCTCCGTAGGGGGAAAGGGACGCACAGATACGCAGTATTTT. Translation gives CASSSVGGKGRTDTQYF.

V usage is TRBV12-5 and J usage is TRBJ2-7, with 10 positions matching TRBD2. The V segment lost 6 bases and the J segment 4 bases; nucleotides outside the gene matches: 9. CDR3 length: 15 amino acids. Germline values: CDR1 LGHNT, CDR2 FRNRAP. Here the CDR3 reads CASGVAGGLGYEQYF. The CDR3 region has the DNA TGTGCTAGTGGGGTAGCGGGAGGCCTCGGGTACGAGCAGTACTTC. Filled out from reference TRBV12-5 and TRBJ2-7, the complete variable domain reads DARVTQTPRHKVTEMGQEVTMRCQPILGHNTVFWYRQTMMQGLELLAYFRNRAPLDDSGMPKDRFSAEMPDATLATLKIQPSEPRDSAVYFCASGVAGGLGYEQYFGPGTRLTVT.

V and J are TRBV7-2 and TRBJ2-3, with 8 nucleotides matching TRBD2. CDR1 and CDR2 (germline): SGHTA, FQGNSA. V was pared by 0 bases and J by 3 bases, with 2 bases of the junction left unmatched. This CDR3 is built from 15 residues. CDR3 DNA: TGTGCCAGCAGCTTAGCTCTAGCGGGTACAGATACGCAGTATTTT. It is translated as CASSLALAGTDTQYF.

The CDR3, as DNA: TGCGCCAGCAGCTTGACTCCCCGCACAGATACGCAGTATTTT. This encodes CASSLTPRTDTQYF. The rearrangement uses TRBV5-1 and TRBJ2-3; D is unclear. V dropped 1 base and J dropped 1 base, with 7 bases sitting between them. The V gene's germline CDR1 is SGHRS and CDR2 YFSETQ. This CDR3 region has 14 residues. Full variable domain (rest looked up from reference TRBV5-1 and TRBJ2-3): KAGVTQTPRYLIKTRGQQVTLSCSPISGHRSVSWYQQTPGQGLQFLFEYFSETQRNKGNFPGRFSGRQFSNSRSEMNVSTLELGDSALYLCASSLTPRTDTQYFGPGTRLTVL.

This clone occurred a few times. This chain links TRBV30 with TRBJ1-1; unclear D gene. The CDR3 spans 12 residues. The germline V gene has CDR1 GTSNPN and CDR2 SVGIG (reference sequence). The ends were cut back, 7 bases at V and 1 base at J, with 10 bases in the middle. CDR3 DNA sequence: TGTGCCTCAACGCGTACGAACACTGAAGCTTTCTTT. Protein product: CASTRTNTEAFF.

The CDR3 spells CASMAYSSGANVLTF. Written as DNA, the CDR3 is TGTGCCAGCATGGCATACAGCTCTGGGGCCAACGTCCTGACTTTC. The V and J genes are TRBV6-1 and TRBJ2-6; D remains unclear. The CDR3 is 15 amino acids. V was pared by 7 bases and J by 0 bases, with 10 bases between. CDR1 is MNHNS and CDR2 is SASEGT in the germline V gene.

The chain has TRBV27 and TRBJ2-2; TRBD2 matches at 7 bases. V was clipped by 6 bases and J by 6 bases; unmatched bases: 7. The germline CDR1 and CDR2 sequences are MNHEY and SMNVEV (reference sequence). There are 14 residues in the CDR3. The CDR3 coding sequence is TGTGCCAGCAGAGCGGGACTTCCTCCCGGGGAGCTGTTTTTT. Protein: CASRAGLPPGELFF.

The chain employs TRBV6-5 and TRBJ2-7; TRBD1 matches at 11 bases. The CDR3 spans 11 residues. Losses at the gene ends were 7 bases for V and 11 bases for J; bases not matched to a gene: 4. Per the germline V gene, CDR1 is MNHEY and CDR2 is SVGAGI. This chain's CDR3 is CASTMGQGEYF. CDR3 bases: TGTGCCAGCACCATGGGACAGGGGGAGTACTTC.

The chain combines TRBV4-1 with TRBJ1-1; no firm D call. Trimming cost V 1 base and J 1 base, with 4 bases left between them. Germline CDR1 is MGHRA and CDR2 is YSYEKL. The CDR3 totals 13 residues. CDR3 amino acids: CASSQGQNTEAFF. The CDR3, as DNA: TGCGCCAGCAGCCAAGGTCAGAACACTGAAGCTTTCTTT.

The rearrangement links TRBV27 to TRBJ2-2; tentatively, D is TRBD1 (5 bases). Germline-derived CDR1 and CDR2 are MNHEY and SMNVEV (reference sequence). The CDR3 loop spans 15 amino acids. V dropped 3 bases and J dropped 0 bases, with 8 bases sitting between them. The CDR3 here is CASSFTRANTGELFF. CDR3 nucleotide sequence: TGTGCCAGCAGTTTTACCAGGGCGAACACCGGGGAGCTGTTTTTT.

The chain joins TRBV5-1 to TRBJ2-3, with a tentative D call TRBD2 (6 bases). With 6 bases removed from V and 0 bases from J, the gap between germline ends came to 17 bases. Germline-derived CDR1 and CDR2 are SGHRS and YFSETQ. The CDR3 has 16 amino acids. The CDR3 protein is CASTPSALASTDTQYF. The DNA for the CDR3 is TGCGCCAGCACCCCTAGCGCGCTTGCTAGCACAGATACGCAGTATTTT.

J is TRBJ1-1 and V is TRBV7-2, with D perhaps matching TRBD1 (5 bases). Germline V gene sequence: CDR1 SGHTA, CDR2 FQGNSA. Trimming stripped 5 bases from V and 1 base from J, with 11 bases between. The CDR3 extends over 14 amino acids. DNA of the CDR3: TGTGCCAGCAGCCCCCGGGGGGGGAACACTGAAGCTTTCTTT. Translation gives CASSPRGGNTEAFF.

About this clone itself: This CDR3 is also generated by other DNA sequences in the sample. V is TRBV5-1 and J is TRBJ2-5; D is unresolved. Deletions cut 0 bases from V and 1 base from J, with 7 bases between. The CDR3 is 14 amino acids. CDR1 is SGHRS and CDR2 is YFSETQ in the germline V gene. The CDR3 is CASSLAQVQETQYF. The CDR3 nucleotides are TGCGCCAGCAGCTTGGCTCAGGTCCAAGAGACCCAGTACTTC.

The sample holds a few counts of this clone. This chain uses TRBV5-4 with TRBJ2-1; TRBD2 agrees at 14 bases. V shed 5 bases and J 9 bases; nucleotides not matched to a gene: 10. Germline V gives CDR1 SGHNT, CDR2 YYREEE (reference sequence). The CDR3 contains 16 residues. The CDR3 nucleotides are TGTGCCAGCAGGCCCGGGACTAGCGGGAGTAGGGGTGAGCAGTTCTTC. Translated, it gives CASRPGTSGSRGEQFF.

This clone has just a few counts. CDR3: CASSRRQGGETQYF. The CDR3 DNA is TGTGCCAGCTCACGAAGGCAGGGAGGCGAGACCCAGTACTTC. The rearrangement links TRBV18 to TRBJ2-5; possible D gene TRBD2, 6 bases. The CDR3 sequence is 14 residues long. Germline-derived CDR1 and CDR2 are KGHSH and LQKENI. Trimming took 4 bases from V and 5 from J, leaving 14 bases between them.

V usage is TRBV6-5 and J usage is TRBJ1-2; perhaps TRBD1 as D (6 bases). The germline V and J ends were trimmed by 5 bases and 6 bases, with 13 bases remaining between them. CDR1 and CDR2 from the germline V gene are MNHEY and SVGAGI. The CDR3 has 13 residues. The CDR3 nucleotides read TGTGCCAGCAGTACTTCAGGGGTGAATGGCTACACCTTC. This gives the protein CASSTSGVNGYTF.

The chain joins TRBV5-4 to TRBJ2-7; TRBD2 matches at 10 bases. This CDR3 has 13 amino acids. The trim removed 0 bases at V and 7 bases at J, leaving 1 base unmatched. The germline V gene has CDR1 SGHNT and CDR2 YYREEE (reference sequence). This CDR3 is CASSLASGREQYF. The CDR3 DNA reads as TGTGCCAGCAGCTTGGCTAGCGGGAGAGAGCAGTACTTC.

V gene TRBV10-2 combines with J gene TRBJ2-2; D might be TRBD1 (6 bases). The ends were cut back, 8 bases at V and 1 base at J, with 8 bases in the middle. This CDR3 contains 13 residues. Germline lookup yields CDR1 WSHSY and CDR2 SAAADI. The CDR3 region is CASRTVNTGELFF. In DNA form, the CDR3 reads TGCGCCAGCCGGACAGTGAACACCGGGGAGCTGTTTTTT.

V and J are TRBV5-1 and TRBJ2-5; 13 bases match TRBD2. The J call may not be correct, given that the DNA end is closer to TRBJ2-7. The germline CDR1 and CDR2 sequences are SGHRS and YFSETQ. This CDR3 is 15 amino acids long. The CDR3 sequence is CASSLAGTSGNEQYF. As DNA, the CDR3 is TGCGCCAGCAGCCTTGCCGGGACTAGCGGGAACGAGCAGTACTTC.